These 25 T cell receptor beta chains share one sample of origin, sequenced in a study of shared clonotypes between healthy human individuals. The repertoire was sequenced with immunoSEQ multiplex PCR; TCRdb's copy has only in-frame clones and lacks some. The sample includes a few million clones, approximately 96% of them seen just once. Sequenced material: naive CD4+ T cells sorted from blood. Subset defined: CD45RA+ positively selected. All receptors come from a man aged 18 to 29 in good health.

The gene calls are TRBV5-5 and TRBJ1-5, with TRBD1 identical over 9 bases. Losses at the gene ends were 5 bases for V and 7 bases for J; bases not matched to a gene: 7. Germline-derived CDR1 and CDR2 are SGHKS and YYEKEE (reference sequence). This CDR3 region has 14 residues. CDR3 coding DNA: TGTGCCAGCAGTTCTACAGGGGGCCGGCAGCCCCAGCATTTT. This translates into CASSSTGGRQPQHF.

The chain couples TRBV7-2 to TRBJ2-5; D is undetermined. The CDR3 is 13 residues long. Germline V gives CDR1 SGHTA, CDR2 FQGNSA. V was trimmed by 0 bases and J by 5 bases, leaving 7 bases between them. The CDR3: CASSLAPWETQYF. The CDR3 nucleotides are TGTGCCAGCAGCTTAGCTCCCTGGGAGACCCAGTACTTC.

V gene TRBV5-1 combines with J gene TRBJ2-2; tentatively, D is TRBD2 (7 bases). CDR1 and CDR2 from the germline V gene are SGHRS and YFSETQ. The V end was cut by 6 bases, the J end by 0 bases, with 15 bases between. The length of the CDR3 is 16 residues. CDR3 bases: TGCGCCAGCACCGGGGGGCGCAGTACGAACACCGGGGAGCTGTTTTTT. Its translation is CASTGGRSTNTGELFF.

This clone turned up a few times. Additional DNA sequences in this sample encode the identical CDR3. V gene TRBV30 combines with J gene TRBJ1-1; D unresolved. Germline V gene sequence: CDR1 GTSNPN, CDR2 SVGIG (reference sequence). CDR3 length equals 11 residues. V was pared by 4 bases and J by 0 bases, with 3 bases between. CDR3 loop: CAWTVNTEAFF. CDR3 DNA: TGTGCCTGGACAGTGAACACTGAAGCTTTCTTT.

This clone was counted once. Other DNA sequences in this sample translate to the same CDR3. The CDR3 region is CASSSTGSSYNEQFF. The CDR3 DNA follows: TGCGCCAGCAGCTCAACAGGGAGCTCCTACAATGAGCAGTTCTTC. The genes are TRBV5-1 and TRBJ2-1; weak D call: TRBD1 (6 bases). CDR1 is SGHRS and CDR2 is YFSETQ in the germline V gene. Trimming stripped 3 bases from V and 0 bases from J, with 10 bases between. The CDR3 is 15 residues long. The whole variable domain, remainder taken from reference TRBV5-1 and TRBJ2-1, is KAGVTQTPRYLIKTRGQQVTLSCSPISGHRSVSWYQQTPGQGLQFLFEYFSETQRNKGNFPGRFSGRQFSNSRSEMNVSTLELGDSALYLCASSSTGSSYNEQFFGPGTRLTVL.

This chain links TRBV4-1 with TRBJ2-4; 7 bases map to TRBD1. This CDR3 has 15 amino acids. Germline CDR1 is MGHRA and CDR2 is YSYEKL. With V trimmed by 0 bases and J by 8 bases, 7 bases remained unmatched. CDR3 nucleotides: TGCGCCAGCAGCCAAGATACAGGGGCTTGGGACATTCAGTACTTC. Encoded protein: CASSQDTGAWDIQYF.

The J gene is TRBJ1-6, the V gene TRBV7-8, with D hard to call. The V gene lost 1 base and the J gene lost 7 bases, with 11 bases spanning the gap. This CDR3 is 15 amino acids long. The germline gives CDR1 SGHVS, CDR2 FQNEAQ. The CDR3 loop is CASSLEMSGNSPLHF. The CDR3 DNA sequence: TGTGCCAGCAGCTTAGAAATGTCGGGGAATTCACCCCTCCACTTT. Drawing the rest from reference TRBV7-8 and TRBJ1-6, the complete variable domain is GAGVSQSPRYKVAKRGQDVALRCDPISGHVSLFWYQQALGQGPEFLTYFQNEAQLDKSGLPSDRFFAERPEGSVSTLKIQRTQQEDSAVYLCASSLEMSGNSPLHFGNGTRLTVT.

The chain couples TRBV7-2 to TRBJ2-5, with TRBD1 as a possible D gene (5 bases). CDR3 size: 12 residues. V dropped 7 bases and J dropped 5 bases, with 11 bases sitting between them. In germline, CDR1 is SGHTA, CDR2 FQGNSA. The CDR3 nucleotides read TGTGCCAGCACTCGGAAGGGGGAGACCCAGTACTTC. Translating gives CASTRKGETQYF. The complete variable domain, with remaining parts taken from reference TRBV7-2 and TRBJ2-5, reads GAGVSQSPSNKVTEKGKDVELRCDPISGHTALYWYRQSLGQGLEFLIYFQGNSAPDKSGLPSDRFSAERTGGSVSTLTIQRTQQEDSAVYLCASTRKGETQYFGPGTRLLVL.

Points on this clone: The sample contains more than one DNA sequence encoding this CDR3. The V call is TRBV9, the J call TRBJ2-2; D gene uncertain. This CDR3 region has 15 residues. V gave up 0 bases and J gave up 0 bases, with 6 bases separating them. Per germline, CDR1 SGDLS and CDR2 YYNGEE. The CDR3 sequence is CASSVGQANTGELFF. As DNA, the CDR3 is TGTGCCAGCAGCGTAGGGCAAGCGAACACCGGGGAGCTGTTTTTT.

This chain uses TRBV5-5 with TRBJ1-2, with D uncertain. The germline gives CDR1 SGHKS, CDR2 YYEKEE (reference sequence). The CDR3 length is 13 residues. V was clipped by 4 bases and J by 8 bases, with 15 bases between them. In DNA, the CDR3 is TGTGCCAGCAGCCCCTCTCCCCGGGGAGGCTACACCTTC. It encodes CASSPSPRGGYTF.

This clone was detected only once. The chain combines TRBV10-2 with TRBJ1-6; TRBD1 might be the D (5 bases). Trimming cost V 6 bases and J 1 base, with 13 bases left between them. The V gene's germline CDR1 is WSHSY and CDR2 SAAADI. The CDR3 consists of 16 residues. CDR3 protein: CASSLGLRSYNSPLHF. DNA for the CDR3: TGCGCCAGCAGCCTGGGGCTGAGATCCTATAATTCACCCCTCCACTTT.

This CDR3 is CASSLTLTSRERTYEQYF. The CDR3 DNA follows: TGCGCCAGCAGCTTGACACTGACTTCCCGGGAAAGAACCTACGAGCAGTACTTC. The chain links TRBV5-1 to TRBJ2-7; D perhaps matches TRBD2 (5 bases). Trimming stripped 1 base from V and 2 bases from J, with 22 bases between. Germline CDR1 SGHRS, CDR2 YFSETQ. The CDR3 is 18 residues long.

The V and J genes are TRBV5-1 and TRBJ2-7, with 10 bases fitting TRBD2. From germline, CDR1 is SGHRS and CDR2 YFSETQ. J lost 4 bases, V lost 3 bases, and 4 bases had no gene match. The CDR3 length is 14 residues. CDR3 amino acids: CASSSSAGGYEQYF. The CDR3 DNA is TGCGCCAGCAGCTCCTCAGCGGGAGGGTACGAGCAGTACTTC.

The chain is built from TRBV5-1 and TRBJ2-2; no firm D call. The germline V and J ends were trimmed by 0 bases and 5 bases, with 8 bases remaining between them. This CDR3 contains 14 residues. The germline V gene encodes CDR1 SGHRS and CDR2 YFSETQ. This chain's CDR3 is CASSLESTTGELFF. The DNA of the CDR3 is TGCGCCAGCAGCTTGGAGTCCACAACCGGGGAGCTGTTTTTT.

V and J are TRBV11-2 and TRBJ1-1; 10 bases are shared with TRBD1. The CDR3 extends over 15 amino acids. CDR1 and CDR2 from the germline V gene are SGHAT and FQNNGV. Trimming took 2 bases from V and 4 from J; bases not matched to a gene: 4. The CDR3 coding sequence is TGTGCCAGCAGCTTATCGGACAGGGGGGTCACTGAAGCTTTCTTT. Its protein product is CASSLSDRGVTEAFF.

This chain joins TRBV7-9 and TRBJ2-2; tentative D call: TRBD1 (5 bases). The CDR3 extends over 18 amino acids. Trimming took off 0 bases at V and 2 bases at J, with 16 bases between the two ends. The germline gives CDR1 SEHNR, CDR2 FQNEAQ (reference sequence). The CDR3 nucleotides are TGTGCCAGCAGCTTAGCGCTCGGCAGGGCCATAAACACCGGGGAGCTGTTTTTT. Its protein is CASSLALGRAINTGELFF.

The chain combines TRBV28 with TRBJ1-2, with 7 bases fitting TRBD1. Trimming at V came to 8 bases and at J to 5 bases, leaving 11 bases not matched to a gene. Germline CDR1 MDHEN, CDR2 SYDVKM. The CDR3 has 14 residues. The CDR3: CASRPGTDSYGYTF. Written as DNA, the CDR3 is TGTGCCAGCCGCCCGGGGACAGATAGTTATGGCTACACCTTC.

The chain carries TRBV6-1 and TRBJ2-7; 9 bases match TRBD1. The V segment lost 7 bases and the J segment 4 bases; nucleotides outside the gene matches: 11. Per germline, CDR1 MNHNS and CDR2 SASEGT. The CDR3 totals 15 residues. The CDR3 here is CASNFHNRGQYEQYF. The CDR3 region has the DNA TGTGCCAGCAACTTTCATAACAGGGGGCAGTACGAGCAGTACTTC.

The V gene is TRBV27, the J gene TRBJ2-2; no reliable D call. CDR1 is MNHEY and CDR2 is SMNVEV in the germline V gene (reference sequence). The CDR3 sequence is 14 residues long. V was trimmed by 5 bases and J by 2 bases, leaving 9 bases between them. The CDR3 spells CASSPWTNTGELFF. In DNA, the CDR3 is TGTGCCAGCAGTCCCTGGACCAACACCGGGGAGCTGTTTTTT.

Worth noting for this clone: Other DNA variants within this sample encode the same CDR3. The rearrangement joins TRBV7-2 to TRBJ1-2; D remains unclear. Looked up from germline, CDR1 is SGHTA and CDR2 is FQGNSA. The CDR3 spans 14 residues. V shed 0 bases and J shed 2 bases, with 7 bases lying between them. The CDR3 sequence is CASSLAAANYGYTF. Here the CDR3 DNA reads TGTGCCAGCAGCTTAGCGGCAGCCAACTATGGCTACACCTTC. The whole variable domain, remainder taken from reference TRBV7-2 and TRBJ1-2, is GAGVSQSPSNKVTEKGKDVELRCDPISGHTALYWYRQSLGQGLEFLIYFQGNSAPDKSGLPSDRFSAERTGGSVSTLTIQRTQQEDSAVYLCASSLAAANYGYTFGSGTRLTVV.

The rearrangement links TRBV5-1 to TRBJ2-5, with D possibly being TRBD1 (8 bases). This CDR3 spans 14 amino acids. Germline V gene data show CDR1 as SGHRS and CDR2 as YFSETQ. The ends were cut back, 3 bases at V and 6 bases at J, with 15 bases in the middle. CDR3 bases: TGCGCCAGCAGCTCCCTACAGGGGGGGCAGACCCAGTACTTC. This sequence encodes CASSSLQGGQTQYF.

This chain joins TRBV10-3 and TRBJ1-2, with 8 bases identical to TRBD1. Germline V lookup: CDR1 ENHRY, CDR2 SYGVKD. J gave up 4 bases and V 8 bases, and 12 bases lay outside the gene matches. This CDR3 is 15 amino acids long. The CDR3 coding sequence is TGTGCCATCGAGCCTGGGCAGGGGGCTATCTATGGCTACACCTTC. As protein: CAIEPGQGAIYGYTF.

The chain recombines TRBV2 with TRBJ1-4; D uncertain. This CDR3 has 15 residues. The V and J ends lost 8 bases and 2 bases respectively, with 15 bases between them. Germline CDR1 and CDR2: SNHLY and FYNNEI. The CDR3 sequence: CASSVDWATNEKLFF. The CDR3 DNA sequence: TGTGCCAGCTCCGTGGATTGGGCGACTAATGAAAAACTGTTTTTT. Together with reference TRBV2 and TRBJ1-4, the CDR3 gives the full variable domain: EPEVTQTPSHQVTQMGQEVILRCVPISNHLYFYWYRQILGQKVEFLVSFYNNEISEKSEIFDDQFSVERPDGSNFTLKIRSTKLEDSAMYFCASSVDWATNEKLFFGSGTQLSVL.

The chain employs TRBV10-2 and TRBJ2-5, with TRBD2 matching 10 bases. CDR1 WSHSY and CDR2 SAAADI come from the germline V gene. J gave up 5 bases and V 4 bases, and 13 bases lay outside the gene matches. The length of the CDR3 is 17 residues. Here the CDR3 reads CASSVAASGGAGETQYF. The DNA of the CDR3 is TGCGCCAGCAGTGTGGCGGCCAGCGGGGGGGCCGGGGAGACCCAGTACTTC.

This chain connects TRBV6-1 to TRBJ1-5, with 10 bases aligning to TRBD1. There are 13 residues in the CDR3. Germline CDR1 and CDR2: MNHNS and SASEGT. V gave up 8 bases and J gave up 6 bases; unmatched junction bases: 4. The CDR3 DNA follows: TGTGCCAGCCTCCGGGACAGGGGTCAGCCCCAGCATTTT. Protein sequence: CASLRDRGQPQHF.